Below are 21 T cell receptor beta chains sequenced from a single sample in a study of monozygotic twins with inflammatory bowel disease. TCRdb re-called the 5' RACE reads; every CDR3 protein appears as one record, without DNA. Its clone listing holds 350,000 to 500,000 distinct CDR3 sequences. The sequenced sample consisted of blood. The source is a human donor with ulcerative colitis or Crohn's disease, or a healthy co-twin of an affected twin (not recorded which).

This chain connects TRBV2 to TRBJ2-7; TCRdb names TRBD1, which stays unverified in the absence of DNA. Germline CDR1 SNHLY, CDR2 FYNNEI. The CDR3 is made up of 12 amino acids. The chain's CDR3 is CAGSGTDYEQYF. The full variable domain, with the rest looked up from reference TRBV2 and TRBJ2-7, is EPEVTQTPSHQVTQMGQEVILRCVPISNHLYFYWYRQILGQKVEFLVSFYNNEISEKSEIFDDQFSVERPDGSNFTLKIRSTKLEDSAMYFCAGSGTDYEQYFGPGTRLTVT.

The V gene is TRBV29-1, the J gene TRBJ1-1. The length of the CDR3 is 12 residues. Germline CDR1 and CDR2: SQVTM and ANQGSEA. Here the CDR3 reads CSVVVQRTEAFF.

This sequence joins TRBV6-5 and TRBJ1-1. Germline assignment: CDR1 MNHEY and CDR2 SVGAGI. There are 11 residues in the CDR3. CDR3 sequence: CASSYGQRAFF.

The chain has TRBV20-1 and TRBJ2-1; the D call of TRBD1 rests on TCRdb alone, since no DNA is present to check it. Germline loops: CDR1 DFQATT, CDR2 SNEGSKA (reference sequence). CDR3 length: 15 residues. CDR3 loop: CSAPNGAGTNNEQFF.

V and J are TRBV14 and TRBJ2-1. The germline CDR1 and CDR2 sequences are SGHDN and FVKESK. CDR3 length equals 13 residues. This CDR3 is CASSQGVLSTQFF.

The CDR3 region is CAISPGQQETQYF. This chain uses TRBV10-3 with TRBJ2-5; checking the TCRdb D call of TRBD1 is not possible without DNA. Germline CDR1 ENHRY, CDR2 SYGVKD. CDR3 length: 13 residues.

The chain joins TRBV6-5 to TRBJ1-4; TCRdb gives TRBD1 as the D gene, but with no DNA this cannot be confirmed. CDR3 size: 15 residues. In germline, CDR1 is MNHEY, CDR2 SVGAGI. The CDR3 protein is CASSYTGGGNEKLFF.

The rearrangement links TRBV7-3 to TRBJ2-2; no DNA is available, so the TRBD1 call from TCRdb remains unchecked. This CDR3 is built from 16 residues. Germline V CDR1 and CDR2: SGHTA, FQGTGA. The CDR3 protein is CASSPDRGANTGELFF.

The chain links TRBV30 to TRBJ1-5; as DNA is missing, the TRBD1 call by TCRdb cannot be tested. The CDR3 has 16 residues. Germline V gene sequence: CDR1 GTSNPN, CDR2 SVGIG (reference sequence). CDR3 sequence: CAWSEMTAHSNQPQHF.

The gene calls are TRBV12-3 or TRBV12-4 and TRBJ1-4; TCRdb selects TRBD1, and the lack of DNA leaves this call unchecked. This CDR3 has 13 residues. This chain's CDR3 is CASSTDRLGRLFF.

The chain uses TRBV7-8 and TRBJ1-5; TCRdb's assignment of TRBD1 cannot be checked, as there is no DNA. The germline gives CDR1 SGHVS, CDR2 FQNEAQ. This CDR3 has 14 residues. CDR3 sequence: CASSHTGYNQPQHF. Full variable domain (remainder filled in from reference TRBV7-8 and TRBJ1-5): GAGVSQSPRYKVAKRGQDVALRCDPISGHVSLFWYQQALGQGPEFLTYFQNEAQLDKSGLPSDRFFAERPEGSVSTLKIQRTQQEDSAVYLCASSHTGYNQPQHFGDGTRLSIL.

The chain combines TRBV12-3 or TRBV12-4 with TRBJ2-2; the TCRdb call, TRBD2, lacks DNA for checking. This CDR3 is 15 amino acids long. The CDR3 protein is CASRSGTSGSGELFF.

This rearrangement joins TRBV11-2 to TRBJ2-1; TCRdb names TRBD2, which stays unverified in the absence of DNA. The CDR3 contains 14 residues. Germline assignment: CDR1 SGHAT and CDR2 FQNNGV. The CDR3 region is CASSYSGSGNEQFF.

The CDR3 region is CSALGQGDSPLHF. This chain links TRBV20-1 with TRBJ1-6; the TCRdb call, TRBD1, lacks DNA for checking. The CDR3 has 13 amino acids. The V gene's germline CDR1 is DFQATT and CDR2 SNEGSKA (reference sequence).

The chain is built from TRBV20-1 and TRBJ2-1; the D call from TCRdb, TRBD1, cannot be confirmed without DNA. Germline loops: CDR1 DFQATT, CDR2 SNEGSKA (reference sequence). The CDR3 covers 14 residues. The CDR3 is CSARRINGPGEQFF.

CDR3 residues: CAISESLRGGVNEKLFF. The genes are TRBV10-3 and TRBJ1-4; TCRdb's assignment of TRBD1 cannot be checked, as there is no DNA. The CDR3 covers 17 residues. CDR1 and CDR2 from the germline V gene are ENHRY and SYGVKD.

This chain uses TRBV5-1 with TRBJ2-1; TCRdb reports TRBD1, a call that lacks DNA to check it against. This CDR3 is built from 15 residues. Germline lookup yields CDR1 SGHRS and CDR2 YFSETQ. The CDR3 reads CASSLDTGRYNEQFF.

This sequence joins TRBV11-3 and TRBJ2-1; as DNA is missing, the TRBD1 call by TCRdb cannot be tested. CDR3 length: 13 residues. The germline V gene encodes CDR1 SGHNT and CDR2 YENEEA. The CDR3 sequence is CASSSSGSYEQFF. Looking up the rest from reference TRBV11-3 and TRBJ2-1 gives the full variable domain: EAGVVQSPRYKIIEKKQPVAFWCNPISGHNTLYWYLQNLGQGPELLIRYENEEAVDDSQLPKDRFSAERLKGVDSTLKIQPAELGDSAVYLCASSSSGSYEQFFGPGTRLTVL.

This chain joins TRBV7-9 and TRBJ1-2; there is no DNA to check the TCRdb D call of TRBD1. Germline CDR1 SEHNR, CDR2 FQNEAQ (reference sequence). This CDR3 has 15 residues. This CDR3 reads CATGGRASTRYGYTF.

This sequence joins TRBV27 and TRBJ1-5; the D call from TCRdb, TRBD1, cannot be confirmed without DNA. The length of the CDR3 is 15 residues. Germline CDR1 is MNHEY and CDR2 is SMNVEV (reference sequence). The CDR3 reads CASSLLAGGNQPQHF.

The CDR3 here is CASGLGWGRDTEAFF. The J gene is TRBJ1-1, the V gene TRBV12-5; TCRdb proposes TRBD1, but this gene call is untestable without DNA. Germline-derived CDR1 and CDR2 are LGHNT and FRNRAP. The CDR3 contains 15 residues.